These 27 T cell receptor beta chains share one sample of origin, sequenced in a study of shared clonotypes between healthy human individuals. Assay used: immunoSEQ multiplex PCR; TCRdb lists only in-frame clones, some missing. The data contain over a million clones, 78% of them seen just once; the ten biggest clones take up roughly 0.61%. Sequencing input: memory CD4+ T cells from PBMCs. Subset meaning: CD45RA-negative fraction. The origin of the receptors is a man between 18 and 35 years old in good health. Some clones in this sample may be carry-over from other donors' samples.

This clone occurred a few times. The chain combines TRBV18 with TRBJ1-2; 8 bases align to TRBD1. Germline values: CDR1 KGHSH, CDR2 LQKENI. The CDR3 has 15 amino acids. V lost 5 bases, J lost 2 bases, and 7 bases stayed unmatched. CDR3 in DNA: TGTGCCAGCTCAGCCCAACAGGGGGGGAACTATGGCTACACCTTC. Amino acids: CASSAQQGGNYGYTF.

Here the CDR3 reads CASSSEGGRGTEAFF. In nucleotides, the CDR3 is TGTGCCAGCAGTTCCGAGGGGGGACGGGGGACTGAAGCTTTCTTT. The genes are TRBV6-5 and TRBJ1-1, with a tentative D call TRBD1 (6 bases). Germline V gives CDR1 MNHEY, CDR2 SVGAGI. The CDR3 length is 15 residues. V was trimmed by 4 bases and J by 5 bases, leaving 17 bases between them.

V gene TRBV29-1 combines with J gene TRBJ1-4; unclear D gene. V was cut by 4 bases and J by 2 bases, with 8 bases left in between. This CDR3 is 13 amino acids long. Germline values: CDR1 SQVTM, CDR2 ANQGSEA. The CDR3 protein is CSVVGQTNEKLFF. The CDR3 nucleotides read TGCAGCGTTGTCGGGCAGACTAATGAAAAACTGTTTTTT.

Details on this clone: A much larger clone differs from this one at a single base, so this may be a read error. The CDR3 DNA reads TGTGCCAGCAGCCCGACAGAGAACACTGAAGCTTTCTTT. It translates to CASSPTENTEAFF. V and J are TRBV7-9 and TRBJ1-1; D is perhaps TRBD1 (5 bases). Germline V CDR1 and CDR2: SEHNR, FQNEAQ (reference sequence). Trimming cost V 5 bases and J 1 base, with 8 bases left between them. The CDR3 sequence is 13 residues long.

V usage is TRBV27 and J usage is TRBJ2-1; D unclear. The length of the CDR3 is 12 residues. From germline, CDR1 is MNHEY and CDR2 SMNVEV (reference sequence). V lost 6 bases to trimming and J lost 3 bases, with 6 bases between them. The CDR3 reads CASRLSYNEQFF. CDR3 in DNA: TGTGCCAGCAGACTCAGCTACAATGAGCAGTTCTTC.

The V and J genes are TRBV7-8 and TRBJ1-2; 7 bases are shared with TRBD1. The CDR3 has 13 amino acids. The trim removed 1 base at V and 8 bases at J, leaving 4 bases unmatched. The germline gives CDR1 SGHVS, CDR2 FQNEAQ. CDR3 protein: CASSLGSGQGYTF. The CDR3 region has the DNA TGTGCCAGCAGCTTAGGGTCGGGACAGGGCTACACCTTC.

The gene calls are TRBV6-1 and TRBJ2-7; unclear D gene. The CDR3 runs 14 residues. From germline, CDR1 is MNHNS and CDR2 SASEGT. V lost 8 bases to trimming and J lost 3 bases, with 17 bases between them. The CDR3 spells CASRYQERYYEQYF. The DNA for the CDR3 is TGTGCCAGCCGCTACCAAGAGAGATACTACGAGCAGTACTTC.

The chain recombines TRBV7-2 with TRBJ2-5; D is ambiguous. Germline CDR1 and CDR2: SGHTA and FQGNSA. Trimming removed 5 bases from V and 5 bases from J, with 18 bases in between. CDR3 length equals 15 residues. Here the CDR3 DNA reads TGTGCCAGCAGCCCCCGGGCAAGCCTTCGCGAGACCCAGTACTTC. Amino acids: CASSPRASLRETQYF.

Worth noting for this clone: A single base separates this from a much larger clone, so it may be a read error. The rearrangement uses TRBV7-9 and TRBJ2-7; 11 nucleotides match TRBD2. Unmatched junction bases numbered 4, after V lost 6 bases and J lost 0 bases. The CDR3 covers 15 residues. CDR1 is SEHNR, CDR2 FQNEAQ, per germline (reference sequence). The CDR3 protein is CASSLSGRASYEQYF. CDR3 nucleotides: TGTGCCAGCAGTCTTAGCGGGAGGGCCTCCTACGAGCAGTACTTC.

This clone was seen only a few times. V and J are TRBV5-4 and TRBJ2-2; the D is unclear. Germline values: CDR1 SGHNT, CDR2 YYREEE (reference sequence). V lost 2 bases and J lost 7, with 12 bases in between. This CDR3 has 14 amino acids. The CDR3 sequence is CASSFPTGLGELFF. CDR3 bases: TGTGCCAGCAGCTTTCCGACTGGGCTCGGGGAGCTGTTTTTT.

J is TRBJ2-5 and V is TRBV2; a possible D gene is TRBD2 (5 bases). This CDR3 region has 13 residues. CDR1 and CDR2 (germline): SNHLY, FYNNEI. Trimming took 1 base from V and 5 from J, leaving 8 bases between them. Here the CDR3 DNA reads TGTGCCAGCAGTGAAGAGCGGCGCGAGACCCAGTACTTC. Amino acid sequence: CASSEERRETQYF.

Note on this clone: With a far larger clone one base away, a read error is the likely cause. The same CDR3 can be traced to other DNA sequences in this sample. V and J are TRBV29-1 and TRBJ1-1, with D unresolved. This CDR3 is 10 amino acids long. Germline CDR1 and CDR2: SQVTM and ANQGSEA. The CDR3 protein is CSVQNTEAFF. CDR3 in DNA: TGCAGCGTTCAGAACACTGAAGCTTTTTTT.

The V gene is TRBV5-1, the J gene TRBJ1-5; D perhaps matches TRBD1 (5 bases). V was clipped by 1 base and J by 6 bases, with 11 bases between them. This CDR3 has 14 residues. The germline V gene encodes CDR1 SGHRS and CDR2 YFSETQ. The DNA for the CDR3 is TGCGCCAGCAGCTTGTTGGGGGGAGGTCAGCCCCAGCATTTT. Translation: CASSLLGGGQPQHF. Drawing the rest from reference TRBV5-1 and TRBJ1-5, the complete variable domain is KAGVTQTPRYLIKTRGQQVTLSCSPISGHRSVSWYQQTPGQGLQFLFEYFSETQRNKGNFPGRFSGRQFSNSRSEMNVSTLELGDSALYLCASSLLGGGQPQHFGDGTRLSIL.

The rearrangement uses TRBV25-1 and TRBJ2-5; D might be TRBD2 (6 bases). CDR1 is MGHDK, CDR2 SYGVNS, per germline. Trimming cost V 3 bases and J 1 base, with 9 bases left between them. This CDR3 region has 14 residues. The DNA for the CDR3 is TGTGCCAGCAGTGATCCCGGGGGCCAAGAGACCCAGTACTTC. Protein sequence: CASSDPGGQETQYF.

This chain joins TRBV2 and TRBJ2-7; perhaps D is TRBD1 or TRBD2 (5 bases each). The CDR3 has 14 amino acids. The germline V gene encodes CDR1 SNHLY and CDR2 FYNNEI. V lost 8 bases to trimming and J lost 2 bases, with 16 bases between them. The DNA of the CDR3 is TGTGCCAGCGGGACGCGCGGGTGGGCCTACGAGCAGTACTTC. This translates into CASGTRGWAYEQYF.

The rearrangement joins TRBV7-2 to TRBJ2-3; TRBD2 might be the D (6 bases). Germline CDR1 reads SGHTA; CDR2 reads FQGNSA. This CDR3 is built from 15 residues. V gave up 1 base and J gave up 4 bases, with 12 bases separating them. The CDR3 protein is CASSLGRGTADTQYF. CDR3 DNA sequence: TGTGCCAGCAGCTTAGGTCGCGGGACTGCAGATACGCAGTATTTT.

The rearrangement joins TRBV18 to TRBJ2-1, with D possibly matching TRBD1 (5 bases). The CDR3 contains 17 residues. V lost 2 bases and J lost 0, with 14 bases in between. The germline gives CDR1 KGHSH, CDR2 LQKENI. CDR3 protein: CASSPVTASSSYNEQFF. As DNA, the CDR3 is TGTGCCAGCTCACCAGTGACAGCCTCTAGCTCCTACAATGAGCAGTTCTTC. The whole variable domain, filled in from reference TRBV18 and TRBJ2-1, reads NAGVMQNPRHLVRRRGQEARLRCSPMKGHSHVYWYRQLPEEGLKFMVYLQKENIIDESGMPKERFSAEFPKEGPSILRIQQVVRGDSAAYFCASSPVTASSSYNEQFFGPGTRLTVL.

This clone was counted once. V usage is TRBV6-1 and J usage is TRBJ2-1; D gene unclear. V was clipped by 2 bases and J by 6 bases, with 5 bases between them. Germline V gene sequence: CDR1 MNHNS, CDR2 SASEGT. This CDR3 spans 12 amino acids. The CDR3 DNA reads as TGTGCCAGCAGTGAACAGAGCAATGAGCAGTTCTTC. It codes for CASSEQSNEQFF.

Remarks on this clone: At the DNA level, this CDR3 is encoded by other sequences in the same sample as well. The CDR3 DNA is TGTGCCAGCAGCTTACTGGAGAACACTGAAGCTTTCTTT. Protein product: CASSLLENTEAFF. The chain recombines TRBV11-3 with TRBJ1-1; no clear D gene. CDR3 size: 13 residues. CDR1 is SGHNT, CDR2 YENEEA, per germline. V dropped 2 bases and J dropped 1 base, with 5 bases sitting between them.

To note about this clone: Additional DNA sequences in this sample encode the identical CDR3. The chain's CDR3 is CASSLEAVDEQYF. The CDR3 coding sequence is TGCGCCAGCAGCTTGGAAGCCGTCGACGAGCAGTACTTC. The rearrangement uses TRBV5-1 and TRBJ2-7; D unclear. The V end lost 0 bases, the J end lost 5 bases, and 9 bases lay between the germline ends. There are 13 residues in the CDR3. Looked up from germline, CDR1 is SGHRS and CDR2 is YFSETQ.

Turning to this clone: A much larger clonotype is one base distant, so this may be a read error. This same CDR3 is encoded by further DNA sequences in the sample. The chain recombines TRBV15 with TRBJ2-5; possibly TRBD1 for D (6 bases). Trimming cost V 0 bases and J 4 bases, with 12 bases left between them. The CDR3 spans 15 residues. Looked up from germline, CDR1 is LNHNV and CDR2 is YYDKDF (reference sequence). The CDR3 region is CATSRDDRSGETQYF. CDR3 in DNA: TGTGCCACCAGCAGAGACGACAGGTCCGGAGAGACCCAGTACTTC.

This chain links TRBV11-2 with TRBJ1-2; D might be TRBD1 (5 bases). CDR3 length equals 16 residues. Germline V gives CDR1 SGHAT, CDR2 FQNNGV. V was shortened by 1 base and J by 4 bases, with 16 bases between the two germline ends. The CDR3 sequence: CASSLGKGSRGYGYTF. CDR3 nucleotides: TGTGCCAGCAGCTTAGGAAAGGGGAGTCGGGGCTATGGCTACACCTTC.

This clone was counted at least ten times. Other nucleotide sequences in the sample specify the same CDR3. This rearrangement joins TRBV1 to TRBJ2-7. TRBV1 is marked as a pseudogene. This CDR3 is 13 amino acids long. DNA of the CDR3: TGCACCAGCAGCCAAGAAAACCGAAGCGAGCAGTACTTC. Translation: CTSSQENRSEQYF.

This chain connects TRBV5-4 to TRBJ1-2, with D unclear. V gave up 1 base and J gave up 4 bases, with 5 bases separating them. The CDR3 loop spans 12 amino acids. The V gene's germline CDR1 is SGHNT and CDR2 YYREEE (reference sequence). This chain's CDR3 is CASSLTAYGYTF. DNA of the CDR3: TGTGCCAGCAGCTTGACGGCCTATGGCTACACCTTC.

The J gene is TRBJ2-7, the V gene TRBV11-2; D call uncertain. Trimming shortened V by 0 bases and J by 3 bases, and 9 bases separated the two germline ends. CDR1 and CDR2 (germline): SGHAT, FQNNGV. The CDR3 runs 14 residues. CDR3: CASSLDGSDYEQYF. Here the CDR3 DNA reads TGTGCCAGCAGCTTAGACGGGTCCGACTACGAGCAGTACTTC.

The chain carries TRBV5-1 and TRBJ2-7, with D unresolved. The ends were cut back, 4 bases at V and 0 bases at J, with 11 bases in the middle. The length of the CDR3 is 14 residues. Germline CDR1 and CDR2: SGHRS and YFSETQ. As DNA, the CDR3 is TGCGCCAGCAGCCCGAGTGGGGTCTCCTACGAGCAGTACTTC. It translates to CASSPSGVSYEQYF.

This chain links TRBV2 with TRBJ1-2; no definite D call. Trimming shortened V by 8 bases and J by 3 bases, and 4 bases separated the two germline ends. The CDR3 extends over 10 amino acids. CDR1 is SNHLY and CDR2 is FYNNEI in the germline V gene. DNA of the CDR3: TGTGCCAGCGGAGACTATGGCTACACCTTC. It is translated as CASGDYGYTF.